This TCR beta chain was recovered during a study of blood T cells in healthy people across ages. Study-wide results and caveats: Since the PBMCs were unsorted, naive and antigen-experienced cells could not be conclusively compared. Total diversity from one million sequenced T cells was likely underestimated.

Combining a sample-barcoded 5' primer with a J-beta primer mix, a second PCR ran for roughly 7 to 12 cycles. Every molecule of cDNA carried a tag from a template-switch adaptor with 12 random nucleotides. TCRdb analysed the 5' RACE reads with MiXCR anew, one entry per CDR3 protein. This repertoire shows about 1.1 million distinct CDR3 sequences, more than 30% found once; its top ten account for roughly 14%. Every donor contributed about 10 milliliters of peripheral blood by blood draw. This clonotype was seen only a few times. The target antigen is unknown. Germline CDR1 and CDR2: SNHLY and FYNNEI. This CDR3 region has 15 residues.

The clonotype was recovered from a man younger than 30 in good health. Sequencing was carried out using blood. V and J are TRBV2 and TRBJ2-5; 12 nucleotides agree with TRBD1. The J call may be wrong; the DNA end is better matched by TRBJ2-7. The CDR3 reads CANLFPGQGADEQYF. CDR3 in DNA: TGTGCCAACCTGTTCCCGGGACAGGGGGCGGACGAGCAGTACTTC.